A single sample is the source of the 21 T cell receptor beta chains below, sequenced in a study of blood T cell repertoires in COVID-19. Assay: immunoSEQ multiplex PCR; the TCRdb copy retains only in-frame clones and omits some. The sample lists fewer than 200,000 clones, about 84% seen once, with about 6% in the top ten. Sequencing was performed on PBMCs or T cells enriched from blood (not recorded which). The receptors were sampled from a woman between 35 and 50 years old with acute COVID-19.

The rearrangement links TRBV21-1 to TRBJ1-5; the D call of TRBD1 is as the table states it, not checked on the DNA. TRBV21-1 is tagged as a pseudogene. The length of the CDR3 is 18 residues. The CDR3, as DNA: TGTGCCAGCAGCAAAGAGGGGCTGGGACACTTAAGCAATCAGCCCCAGCATTTT. Translated: CASSKEGLGHLSNQPQHF.

As DNA, the CDR3 is TGTGCCAGCAGCTTTTCCCTCCGACTAGCGGATAATACCTACAATGAGCAGTTCTTC. This sequence encodes CASSFSLRLADNTYNEQFF. The chain employs TRBV7-8 and TRBJ2-1, with 9 bases identical to TRBD2. V gave up 3 bases and J gave up 2 bases; unmatched junction bases: 14. This CDR3 region has 19 residues. Germline loops: CDR1 SGHVS, CDR2 FQNEAQ. Full variable domain (missing parts from reference TRBV7-8 and TRBJ2-1): GAGVSQSPRYKVAKRGQDVALRCDPISGHVSLFWYQQALGQGPEFLTYFQNEAQLDKSGLPSDRFFAERPEGSVSTLKIQRTQQEDSAVYLCASSFSLRLADNTYNEQFFGPGTRLTVL.

The CDR3 loop is CARGTRGCNIQYF. Written as DNA, the CDR3 is TGTGCCAGAGGAACCAGGGGGTGTAACATTCAGTACTTC. This rearrangement joins TRBV5-3 to TRBJ2-4; 7 bases map to TRBD1. TRBV5-3 is identified as an open reading frame with a role that is uncertain. The length of the CDR3 is 13 residues. Trimming at V came to 7 bases and at J to 7 bases, leaving 8 bases not matched to a gene.

The genes are TRBV6-5 and TRBJ2-7; TRBD2 aligns across 9 bases. Germline V gives CDR1 MNHEY, CDR2 SVGAGI. V shed 8 bases and J 2 bases; nucleotides not matched to a gene: 7. This CDR3 contains 14 residues. The CDR3 nucleotides read TGTGCCAGCGGATTAGCGGGAGAGGCCTACGAGCAGTACGTC. Residues: CASGLAGEAYEQYV.

The V call is TRBV5-8, the J call TRBJ1-5, with D unresolved. The CDR3 loop spans 14 amino acids. The germline V gene has CDR1 SGHTS and CDR2 YDEGEE. V dropped 0 bases and J dropped 11 bases, with 15 bases sitting between them. In DNA form, the CDR3 reads TGTGCCAGCAGCTTGGAGGGAGGAATAGGTGCCCAGCATTTT. Translated: CASSLEGGIGAQHF.

This clone showed up just once. The genes are TRBV11-3 and TRBJ2-5; no reliable D call. CDR1 SGHNT and CDR2 YENEEA come from the germline V gene. Trimming removed 1 base at V and 4 bases at J, with 7 bases between. CDR3 size: 13 residues. The CDR3 region is CASSLVSVETQYF. DNA of the CDR3: TGTGCCAGCAGCTTAGTCTCAGTAGAGACCCAGTACTTC.

The gene calls are TRBV5-4 and TRBJ2-6; 7 bases align to TRBD1. The CDR3 has 17 residues. Germline CDR1 and CDR2: SGHNT and YYREEE (reference sequence). J was trimmed by 0 bases and V by 3 bases; bases with no gene match: 6. The CDR3 reads CASSWPGQSSGANVLTF. DNA for the CDR3: TGTGCCAGCAGCTGGCCGGGACAGAGCTCTGGGGCCAACGTCCTGACTTTC.

The chain uses TRBV7-8 and TRBJ2-1; 10 positions agree with TRBD2. V lost 8 bases, J lost 4 bases, and 5 bases stayed unmatched. This CDR3 region has 14 residues. Germline V gene lookup returns CDR1 SGHVS and CDR2 FQNEAQ. The CDR3 loop reads CASQQLAGYNEQFF. CDR3 in DNA: TGTGCCAGCCAACAACTAGCGGGGTACAATGAGCAGTTCTTC.

The count of this clone is one. The rearrangement joins TRBV2 to TRBJ1-1; D gene unclear. V lost 9 bases to trimming and J lost 3 bases, with 20 bases between them. There are 15 residues in the CDR3. The germline CDR1 and CDR2 sequences are SNHLY and FYNNEI. The CDR3 coding sequence is TGTGCCAGTCCCGGCCGCCGAGGGTGGGACACTGAAGCTTTCTTT. Encoded protein: CASPGRRGWDTEAFF.

The chain recombines TRBV7-8 with TRBJ2-3; 9 bases fit TRBD2. The CDR3 has 14 amino acids. V was clipped by 5 bases and J by 3 bases; unmatched bases: 3. CDR1 SGHVS and CDR2 FQNEAQ come from the germline V gene. The CDR3 bases are TGTGCCAGCAGCGATACTAGCGGGACAGATACGCAGTATTTT. Its translation is CASSDTSGTDTQYF.

This chain connects TRBV7-8 to TRBJ1-6, with 9 positions matching TRBD1. Per germline, CDR1 SGHVS and CDR2 FQNEAQ. The CDR3 length is 17 residues. Trimming cost V 6 bases and J 9 bases; bases outside gene matches: 15. As DNA, the CDR3 is TGTGCCAGCAGATTACAGGGGGCGTATATCTCAAGTTCACCCCTCCACTTT. This encodes CASRLQGAYISSSPLHF.

The genes are TRBV12-3 or TRBV12-4 and TRBJ1-5; D unclear. The CDR3 length is 13 residues. V was clipped by 3 bases and J by 5 bases, with 8 bases between them. The CDR3: CASSFNADQPQHF. The DNA of the CDR3 is TGTGCCAGCAGTTTTAATGCAGATCAGCCCCAGCATTTT.

The rearrangement joins TRBV20-1 to TRBJ1-4; the D is unclear. Germline-derived CDR1 and CDR2 are DFQATT and SNEGSKA (reference sequence). There are 13 residues in the CDR3. Trimming pared 3 bases from V and 8 bases from J, leaving 13 bases between. Here the CDR3 reads CSASYPPREKLFF. In DNA, the CDR3 is TGCAGTGCTAGTTATCCCCCCCGGGAAAAACTGTTTTTT.

V gene TRBV28 combines with J gene TRBJ2-7, with 10 bases lining up with TRBD2. CDR1 MDHEN and CDR2 SYDVKM come from the germline V gene. The CDR3 consists of 13 residues. V lost 6 bases, J lost 5 bases, and 4 bases stayed unmatched. The DNA of the CDR3 is TGTGCCAGCAGGCTAGCGGGAGCCCACGAGCAGTACGTC. Amino acids: CASRLAGAHEQYV.

The chain links TRBV3-1 (or the pseudogene TRBV3-2) to TRBJ1-4; the match to TRBD1 covers 8 bases. This CDR3 is 13 amino acids long. CDR1 and CDR2 from the germline V gene are LGHDT and YNNKEL (reference sequence). V lost 6 bases, J lost 10 bases, and 7 bases stayed unmatched. The CDR3 is CASSQGAAGKLFF. DNA of the CDR3: TGTGCCAGCAGTCAGGGGGCCGCAGGAAAACTGTTTTTT.

This clone turned up a few times. This chain joins TRBV7-2 and TRBJ2-7, with D possibly being TRBD2 (5 bases). The CDR3 runs to 13 residues. V lost 1 base and J lost 3, with 7 bases in between. Germline V CDR1 and CDR2: SGHTA, FQGNSA. The CDR3 DNA follows: TGTGCCAGCAGCTTAGGACGGGGCTACGAGCAGTACGTC. Translating gives CASSLGRGYEQYV.

This clone appeared once. V and J are TRBV5-4 and TRBJ1-1, with 9 bases fitting TRBD1. The CDR3 is 16 amino acids. Germline values: CDR1 SGHNT, CDR2 YYREEE (reference sequence). V trimming: 4 bases; J trimming: 0 bases; junction bases outside the gene matches: 7. CDR3 amino acids: CASSLGTGPLNTEAFF. CDR3 DNA: TGTGCCAGCAGCCTTGGGACAGGGCCACTGAACACTGAAGCTTTCTTT.

The chain joins TRBV18 to TRBJ2-2; 7 bases are a match to TRBD1. There are 18 residues in the CDR3. Trimming removed 2 bases from V and 0 bases from J; junction bases left unmatched: 9. CDR1 KGHSH and CDR2 LQKENI come from the germline V gene. The CDR3 nucleotides are TGTGCCAGCTCACCAAACTTAGGACAGGCCGCGAACACCGGGGAGCTGTTTTTT. Its translation is CASSPNLGQAANTGELFF.

This clone was detected once. The chain combines TRBV14 with TRBJ2-1; 10 bases are a match to TRBD2. Germline CDR1 and CDR2: SGHDN and FVKESK. CDR3 length: 20 amino acids. V shed 2 bases, J shed 0 bases, and the junction held 13 bases outside the gene matches. CDR3 sequence (DNA): TGTGCCAGCAGCCAACCCCAGGGGGTAGCGGGAGGTTCCTCCTACAATGAGCAGTTCTTC. Amino acids: CASSQPQGVAGGSSYNEQFF.

This clone occurred once. The rearrangement uses TRBV4-2 and TRBJ2-4, with 8 bases aligning to TRBD2. The germline gives CDR1 LGHNA, CDR2 YNFKEQ. J was trimmed by 1 base and V by 0 bases; bases with no gene match: 5. This CDR3 contains 17 residues. For the CDR3, the DNA is TGTGCCAGCAGCCAAGAGTCGGCGGGAGGCGCCAAAAACATTCAGTACTTC. This codes for CASSQESAGGAKNIQYF.

V is TRBV4-2 and J is TRBJ1-5, with no clear D. Germline lookup yields CDR1 LGHNA and CDR2 YNFKEQ. V dropped 1 base and J dropped 3 bases, with 10 bases sitting between them. The CDR3 loop spans 15 amino acids. CDR3 DNA: TGTGCCAGCAGCCAAGCTCCGGGGAACAATCAGCCCCAGCATTTT. This sequence encodes CASSQAPGNNQPQHF.